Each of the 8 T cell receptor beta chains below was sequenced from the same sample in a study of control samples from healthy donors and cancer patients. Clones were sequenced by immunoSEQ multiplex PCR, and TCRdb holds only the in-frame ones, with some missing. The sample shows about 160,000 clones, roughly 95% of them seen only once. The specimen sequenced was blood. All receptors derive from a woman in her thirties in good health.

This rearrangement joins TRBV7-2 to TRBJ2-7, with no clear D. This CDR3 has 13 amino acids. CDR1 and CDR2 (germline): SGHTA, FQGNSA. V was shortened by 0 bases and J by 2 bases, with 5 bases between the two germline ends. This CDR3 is CASSLAVTYEQYF. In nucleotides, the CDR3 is TGTGCCAGCAGCTTAGCAGTCACCTACGAGCAGTACTTC.

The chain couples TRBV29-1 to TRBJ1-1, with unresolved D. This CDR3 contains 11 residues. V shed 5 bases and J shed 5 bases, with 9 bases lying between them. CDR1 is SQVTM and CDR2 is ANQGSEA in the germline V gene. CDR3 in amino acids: CSVFLGTEAFF. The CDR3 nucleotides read TGCAGCGTTTTTCTGGGGACTGAAGCTTTCTTT.

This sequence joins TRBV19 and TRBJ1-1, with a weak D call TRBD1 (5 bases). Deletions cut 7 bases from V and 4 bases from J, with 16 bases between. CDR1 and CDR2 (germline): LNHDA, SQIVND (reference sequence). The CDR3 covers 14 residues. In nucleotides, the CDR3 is TGTGCCAGTACTACGGGAGGGGTGGGCACTGAAGCTTTCTTT. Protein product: CASTTGGVGTEAFF.

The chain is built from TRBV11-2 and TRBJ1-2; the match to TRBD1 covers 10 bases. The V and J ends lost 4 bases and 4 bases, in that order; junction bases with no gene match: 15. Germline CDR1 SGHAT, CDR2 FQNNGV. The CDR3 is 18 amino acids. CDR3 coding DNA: TGTGCCAGCAGCTCCCGGGACAGGGGAGTAGGGAGCAGCTATGGCTACACCTTC. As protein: CASSSRDRGVGSSYGYTF.

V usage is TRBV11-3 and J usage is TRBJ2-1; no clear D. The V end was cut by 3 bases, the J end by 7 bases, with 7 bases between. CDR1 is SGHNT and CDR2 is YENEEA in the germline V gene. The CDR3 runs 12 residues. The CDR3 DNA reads TGTGCCAGCAGCTTTTGGCAGAATGAGCAGTTCTTC. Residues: CASSFWQNEQFF.

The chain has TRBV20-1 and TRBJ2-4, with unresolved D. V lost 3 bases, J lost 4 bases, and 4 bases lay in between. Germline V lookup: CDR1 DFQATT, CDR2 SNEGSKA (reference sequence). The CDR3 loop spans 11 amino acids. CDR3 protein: CSASVKNIQYF. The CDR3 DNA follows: TGCAGTGCTAGCGTTAAAAACATTCAGTACTTC.

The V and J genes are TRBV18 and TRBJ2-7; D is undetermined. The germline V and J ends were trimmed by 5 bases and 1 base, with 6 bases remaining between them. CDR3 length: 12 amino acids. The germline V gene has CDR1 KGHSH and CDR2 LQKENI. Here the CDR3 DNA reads TGTGCCAGCTCAGTCCAGTCCTACGAGCAGTACTTC. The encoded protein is CASSVQSYEQYF.

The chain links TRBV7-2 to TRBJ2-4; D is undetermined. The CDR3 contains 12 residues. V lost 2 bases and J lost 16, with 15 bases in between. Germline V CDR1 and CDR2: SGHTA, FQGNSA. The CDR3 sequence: CASSLLGITNYF. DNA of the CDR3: TGTGCCAGCAGCTTATTAGGCATAACGAACTACTTC.